This T cell receptor beta chain came from a study of Ad26.COV2.S vaccination and SARS-CoV-2 variants. About the study: The Ad26.COV2.S arm of the COV1001 trial was where the donor was placed. Ad26.COV2.S was injected intramuscularly once or twice, 56 days apart.

Produced via immunoSEQ multiplex PCR; TCRdb's table is partial and in-frame only. The sample includes 500,000 or so clones, roughly nine tenths seen only once; the top ten take 2.5%. Treatment noted: around 19 received Ad26.COV2.S at low or high dose, single or two shots; 5 received placebo; per-sample allocation not given. It was on day 63 after the first vaccine or placebo injection that samples were taken. Findings and limits, study-wide: Relative to placebo recipients, vaccine recipients exhibited elevated spike-specific TCR breadth.

This CDR3 region has 15 residues. Germline V CDR1 and CDR2: MNHEY, SVGAGI. Trimming removed 6 bases from V and 5 bases from J; junction bases left unmatched: 11. About this clone: Its target is not known.

The sequence derives from a person between 18 and 65 years old who received the Ad26.COV2.S COVID-19 vaccine or a placebo. This chain joins TRBV6-5 and TRBJ2-5; 8 nucleotides agree with TRBD2. The input for sequencing was peripheral blood, taken in a trial of Ad26.COV2.S vaccine versus placebo. The CDR3 region has the DNA TGTGCCAGCAGCCAATATAGCGGGACGGGGGAGACCCAGTACTTC. Translating gives CASSQYSGTGETQYF.